Shown below are 11 T cell receptor beta chains from a single sample sequenced in a study of spatial heterogeneity in lung cancer. Time point given: sample taken at primary tumor resection. In each case, whole RNA from tumor, nontumor lung or frozen PBMC was sequenced unsorted. In TCRdb, the 5' RACE reads were re-called with MiXCR into one record per CDR3 protein. The table has over 75,000 distinct CDR3 sequences, more than 15% seen once; the top ten hold 5% to 8%. Sequences were derived from PBMCs, sampled at surgery. All receptors derive from a male donor with early-stage non-small cell lung cancer.

This clonotype was seen a few times. The chain recombines TRBV5-1 with TRBJ2-1, with a tentative D call TRBD1 (5 bases). The CDR3 is 13 residues long. Germline V CDR1 and CDR2: SGHRS, YFSETQ. V gave up 0 bases and J gave up 5 bases, with 6 bases separating them. The CDR3 protein is CASSLGQHNEQFF. The CDR3 DNA reads TGCGCCAGCAGCTTGGGACAGCACAATGAGCAGTTCTTC.

The chain combines TRBV4-3 with TRBJ2-5; D might be TRBD1 or TRBD2, each matching 5 bases. The V gene lost 1 base and the J gene lost 2 bases, with 17 bases spanning the gap. The germline V gene has CDR1 LGHNA and CDR2 YSLEER. The CDR3 length is 17 residues. The CDR3, as DNA: TGCGCCAGCAGCCAAGGGGGGTCTAGCCTTTCGCAAGAGACCCAGTACTTC. Translating gives CASSQGGSSLSQETQYF.

This clonotype was recorded many times. J is TRBJ1-5 and V is TRBV18, with a possible D match to TRBD1 (5 bases). Germline CDR1 KGHSH, CDR2 LQKENI. The CDR3 contains 15 residues. The ends were cut back, 2 bases at V and 1 base at J, with 9 bases in the middle. The CDR3 DNA reads TGTGCCAGCTCACCAGGGACGGGGAGCAATCAGCCCCAGCATTTT. The encoded protein is CASSPGTGSNQPQHF. The variable domain in full, with the rest retrieved from reference TRBV18 and TRBJ1-5, is NAGVMQNPRHLVRRRGQEARLRCSPMKGHSHVYWYRQLPEEGLKFMVYLQKENIIDESGMPKERFSAEFPKEGPSILRIQQVVRGDSAAYFCASSPGTGSNQPQHFGDGTRLSIL.

This clonotype was observed a few times. V gene TRBV29-1 combines with J gene TRBJ1-2, with D perhaps matching TRBD1 (6 bases). The CDR3 contains 12 residues. Germline values: CDR1 SQVTM, CDR2 ANQGSEA. CDR3 DNA: TGCAGACCCCCCGGGGGCTACTATGGCTACACCTTC. Protein sequence: CRPPGGYYGYTF.

The rearrangement uses TRBV5-1 and TRBJ2-5; the match to TRBD1 covers 9 bases. The length of the CDR3 is 15 residues. V shed 1 base, J shed 5 bases, and the junction held 6 bases outside the gene matches. From germline, CDR1 is SGHRS and CDR2 YFSETQ. In DNA form, the CDR3 reads TGCGCCAGCAGCTTGACAGGGGGCGTCCGGGAGACCCAGTACTTC. It yields the protein CASSLTGGVRETQYF.

The J gene is TRBJ2-1, the V gene TRBV6-2 or TRBV6-3, with TRBD2 matching 7 bases. The ends lost 6 bases at V and 3 bases at J; junction bases unmatched: 2. Germline V gene data show CDR1 as MNHEY and CDR2 as SVGEGT. The CDR3 loop spans 13 amino acids. The CDR3 DNA reads TGTGCCAGCAGACCGGGGGGCTACAATGAGCAGTTCTTC. The encoded protein is CASRPGGYNEQFF.

V and J are TRBV7-2 and TRBJ1-3; no firm D call. CDR1 and CDR2 from the germline V gene are SGHTA and FQGNSA. V lost 8 bases to trimming and J lost 0 bases, with 8 bases between them. This CDR3 region has 13 residues. CDR3 in amino acids: CASEQDSGNTIYF. The CDR3 DNA reads TGTGCCAGCGAGCAGGACTCTGGAAACACCATATATTTT. Combining the CDR3 with reference TRBV7-2 and TRBJ1-3 gives the whole variable domain GAGVSQSPSNKVTEKGKDVELRCDPISGHTALYWYRQSLGQGLEFLIYFQGNSAPDKSGLPSDRFSAERTGGSVSTLTIQRTQQEDSAVYLCASEQDSGNTIYFGEGSWLTVV.

In this sample, this clonotype turned up a few times. The chain carries TRBV9 and TRBJ1-2; D gene unclear. The CDR3 runs 14 residues. Germline values: CDR1 SGDLS, CDR2 YYNGEE. Deletions cut 0 bases from V and 3 bases from J, with 9 bases between. In DNA, the CDR3 is TGTGCCAGCAGCGTAGAGGGTACCCACTATGGCTACACCTTC. Translating it yields CASSVEGTHYGYTF.

This clonotype was observed many times. The chain joins TRBV5-1 to TRBJ2-1; the match to TRBD2 covers 11 bases. Germline assignment: CDR1 SGHRS and CDR2 YFSETQ. V dropped 2 bases and J dropped 6; count of bases not matched to a gene: 4. This CDR3 is built from 15 residues. The CDR3 reads CASSFKLAGANEQFF. The CDR3 DNA reads as TGCGCCAGCAGCTTTAAACTAGCGGGAGCCAATGAGCAGTTCTTC.

This clonotype was seen only a few times. This sequence joins TRBV30 and TRBJ1-2; a weak D match, TRBD1 (6 bases). This CDR3 has 13 amino acids. V shed 3 bases and J shed 8 bases, with 16 bases lying between them. Looked up from germline, CDR1 is GTSNPN and CDR2 is SVGIG (reference sequence). CDR3 DNA: TGTGCCTGGAGCATGGCGGGACAAGTCGGCTACACCTTC. Encoded protein: CAWSMAGQVGYTF.

This clonotype was observed a handful of times. The chain employs TRBV12-3 or TRBV12-4 and TRBJ2-1, with 8 bases that match TRBD2. Unmatched junction bases numbered 1, after V lost 4 bases and J lost 2 bases. CDR3 length: 14 amino acids. This chain's CDR3 is CASSYGGAYNEQFF. CDR3 DNA: TGTGCCAGCAGTTACGGGGGGGCCTACAATGAGCAGTTCTTC.